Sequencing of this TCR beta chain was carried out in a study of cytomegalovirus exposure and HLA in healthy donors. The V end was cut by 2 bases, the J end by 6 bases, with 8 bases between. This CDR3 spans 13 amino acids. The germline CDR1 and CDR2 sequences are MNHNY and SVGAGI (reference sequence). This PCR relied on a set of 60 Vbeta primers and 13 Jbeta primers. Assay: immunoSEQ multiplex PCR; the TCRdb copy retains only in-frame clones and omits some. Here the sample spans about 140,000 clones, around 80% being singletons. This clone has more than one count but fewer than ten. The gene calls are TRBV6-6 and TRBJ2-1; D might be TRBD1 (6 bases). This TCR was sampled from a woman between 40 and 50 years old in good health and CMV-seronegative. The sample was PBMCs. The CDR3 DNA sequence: TGTGCCAGCAGTTACACACAGGGCAATGAGCAGTTCTTC. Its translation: CASSYTQGNEQFF.